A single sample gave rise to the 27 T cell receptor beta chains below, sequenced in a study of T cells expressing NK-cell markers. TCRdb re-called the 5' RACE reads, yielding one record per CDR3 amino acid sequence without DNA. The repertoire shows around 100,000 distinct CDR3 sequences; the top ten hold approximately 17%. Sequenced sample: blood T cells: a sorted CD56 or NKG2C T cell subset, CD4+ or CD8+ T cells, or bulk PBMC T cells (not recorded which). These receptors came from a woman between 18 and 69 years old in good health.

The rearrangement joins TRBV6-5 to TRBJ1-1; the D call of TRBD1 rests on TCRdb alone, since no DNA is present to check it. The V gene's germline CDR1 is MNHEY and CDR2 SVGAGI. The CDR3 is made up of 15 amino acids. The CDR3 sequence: CASSYTGGADTEAFF.

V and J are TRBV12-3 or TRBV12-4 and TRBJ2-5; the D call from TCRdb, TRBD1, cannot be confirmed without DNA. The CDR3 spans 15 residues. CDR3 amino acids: CASSLAVDARETQYF.

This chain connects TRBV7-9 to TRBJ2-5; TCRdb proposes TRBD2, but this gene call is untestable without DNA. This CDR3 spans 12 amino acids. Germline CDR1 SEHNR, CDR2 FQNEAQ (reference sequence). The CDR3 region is CASRGLAETQYF.

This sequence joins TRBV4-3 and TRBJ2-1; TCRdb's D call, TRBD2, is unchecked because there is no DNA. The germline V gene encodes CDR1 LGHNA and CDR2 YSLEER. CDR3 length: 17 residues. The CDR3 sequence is CASSKGTSGGYNNEQFF.

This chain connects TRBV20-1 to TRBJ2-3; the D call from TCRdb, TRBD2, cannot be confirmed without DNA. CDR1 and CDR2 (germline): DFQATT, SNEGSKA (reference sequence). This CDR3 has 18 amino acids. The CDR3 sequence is CSARDRGLAGGPPGTQYF.

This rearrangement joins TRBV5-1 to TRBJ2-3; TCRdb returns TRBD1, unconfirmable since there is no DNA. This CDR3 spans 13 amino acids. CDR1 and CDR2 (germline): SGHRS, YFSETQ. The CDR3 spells CASSLVGGDTQYF.

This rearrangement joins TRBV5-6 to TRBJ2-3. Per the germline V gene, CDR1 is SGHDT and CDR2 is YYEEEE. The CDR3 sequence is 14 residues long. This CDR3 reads CASSERFLTDTQYF.

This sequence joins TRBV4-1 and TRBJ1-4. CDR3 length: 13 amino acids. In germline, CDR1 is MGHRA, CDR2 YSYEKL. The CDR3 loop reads CASSQDLREKLFF.

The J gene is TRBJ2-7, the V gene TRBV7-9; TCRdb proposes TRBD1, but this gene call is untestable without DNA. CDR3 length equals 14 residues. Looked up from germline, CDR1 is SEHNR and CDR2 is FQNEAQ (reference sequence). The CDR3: CASSLVATPDEQYF.

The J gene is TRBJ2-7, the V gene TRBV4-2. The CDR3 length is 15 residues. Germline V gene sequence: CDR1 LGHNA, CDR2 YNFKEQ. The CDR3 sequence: CASSQDLGQAYEQYF.

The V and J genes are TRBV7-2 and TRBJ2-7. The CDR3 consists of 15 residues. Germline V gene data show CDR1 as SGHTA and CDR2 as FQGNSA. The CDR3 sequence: CASSFLAGGSYEQYF.

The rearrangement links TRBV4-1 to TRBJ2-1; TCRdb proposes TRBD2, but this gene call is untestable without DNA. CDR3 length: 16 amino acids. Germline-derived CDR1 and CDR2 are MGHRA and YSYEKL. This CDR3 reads CASSPIPSGGNNEQFF.

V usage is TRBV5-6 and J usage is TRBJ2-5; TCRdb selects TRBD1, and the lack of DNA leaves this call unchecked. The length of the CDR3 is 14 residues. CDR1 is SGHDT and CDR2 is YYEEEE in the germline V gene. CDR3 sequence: CASSSDRGRETQYF.

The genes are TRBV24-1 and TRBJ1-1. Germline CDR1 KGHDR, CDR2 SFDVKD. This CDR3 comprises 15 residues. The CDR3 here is CATSDSQEPNTEAFF.

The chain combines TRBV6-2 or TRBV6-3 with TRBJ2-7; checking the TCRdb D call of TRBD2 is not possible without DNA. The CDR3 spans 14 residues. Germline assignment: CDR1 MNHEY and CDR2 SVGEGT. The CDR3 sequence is CAGSSAGLAYEQYF.

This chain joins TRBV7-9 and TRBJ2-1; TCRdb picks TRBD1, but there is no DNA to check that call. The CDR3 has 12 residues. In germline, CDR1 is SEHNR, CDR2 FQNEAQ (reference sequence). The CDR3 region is CASSSGGGEQFF.

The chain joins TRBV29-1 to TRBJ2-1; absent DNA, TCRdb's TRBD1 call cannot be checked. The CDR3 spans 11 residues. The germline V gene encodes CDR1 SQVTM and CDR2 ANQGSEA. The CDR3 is CSVRQYNEQFF.

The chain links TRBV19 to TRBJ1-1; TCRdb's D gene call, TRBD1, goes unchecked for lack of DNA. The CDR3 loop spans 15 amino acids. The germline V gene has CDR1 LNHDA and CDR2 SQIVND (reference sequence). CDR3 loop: CASSLPGGLNTEAFF.

The CDR3 sequence: CSVPGGSYNEQFF. The chain has TRBV29-1 and TRBJ2-1; TCRdb's assignment of TRBD1 cannot be checked, as there is no DNA. Germline V gene lookup returns CDR1 SQVTM and CDR2 ANQGSEA. The CDR3 has 13 residues.

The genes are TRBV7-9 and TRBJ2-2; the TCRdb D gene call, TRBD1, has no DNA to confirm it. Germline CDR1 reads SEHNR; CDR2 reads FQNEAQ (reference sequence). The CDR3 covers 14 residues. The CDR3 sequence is CASSTDSNTGELFF.

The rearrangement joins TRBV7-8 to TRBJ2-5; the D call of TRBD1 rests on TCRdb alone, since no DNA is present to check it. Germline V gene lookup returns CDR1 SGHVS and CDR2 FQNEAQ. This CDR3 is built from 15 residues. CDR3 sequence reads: CASSFMTGSQETQYF.

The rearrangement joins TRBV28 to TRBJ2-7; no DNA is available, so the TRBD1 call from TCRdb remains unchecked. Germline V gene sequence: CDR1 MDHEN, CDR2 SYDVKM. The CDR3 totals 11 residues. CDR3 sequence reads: CATSPGNEQYF.

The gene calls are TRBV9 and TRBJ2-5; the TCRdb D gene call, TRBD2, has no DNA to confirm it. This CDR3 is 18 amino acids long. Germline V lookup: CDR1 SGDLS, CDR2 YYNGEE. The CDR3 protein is CASSPWTSGGAEQETQYF.

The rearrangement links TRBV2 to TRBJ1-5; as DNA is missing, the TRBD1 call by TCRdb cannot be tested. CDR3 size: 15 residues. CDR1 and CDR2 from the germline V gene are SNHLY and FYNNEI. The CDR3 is CASSSGQGVNQPQHF.

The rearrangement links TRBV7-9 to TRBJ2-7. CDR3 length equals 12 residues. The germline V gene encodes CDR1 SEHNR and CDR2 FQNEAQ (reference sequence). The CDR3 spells CASNDASYEQYF.

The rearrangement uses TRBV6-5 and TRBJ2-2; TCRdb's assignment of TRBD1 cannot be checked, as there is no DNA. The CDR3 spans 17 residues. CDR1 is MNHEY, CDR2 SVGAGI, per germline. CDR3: CASSFYRTALFTGELFF.

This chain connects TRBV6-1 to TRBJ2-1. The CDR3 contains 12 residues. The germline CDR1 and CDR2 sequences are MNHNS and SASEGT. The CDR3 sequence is CASSDYYSVQFF.